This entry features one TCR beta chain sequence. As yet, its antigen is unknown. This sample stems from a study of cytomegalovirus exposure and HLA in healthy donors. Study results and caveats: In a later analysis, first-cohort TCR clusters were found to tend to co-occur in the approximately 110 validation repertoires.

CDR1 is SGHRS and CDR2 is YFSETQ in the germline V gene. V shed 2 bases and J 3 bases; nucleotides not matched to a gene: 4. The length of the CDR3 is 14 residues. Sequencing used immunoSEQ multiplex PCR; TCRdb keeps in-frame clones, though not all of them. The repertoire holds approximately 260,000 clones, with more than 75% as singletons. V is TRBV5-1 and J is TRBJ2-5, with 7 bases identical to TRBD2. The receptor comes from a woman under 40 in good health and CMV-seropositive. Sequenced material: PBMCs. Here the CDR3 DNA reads TGCGCCAGCAGCTTCCCTAGCGGAGAAGAGACCCAGTACTTC. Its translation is CASSFPSGEETQYF.